The rows below give T cell receptor beta chains drawn from one sample of a study of T cells in Graves' hyperthyroidism and ophthalmopathy. TCRdb re-derived calls from the multiplex PCR reads in MiXCR, one entry per CDR3 protein. The sample holds roughly 500,000 distinct CDR3 sequences; just over 45% are singletons and the top ten take over 15%. Source material: peripheral blood or thyroid tissue (not recorded which). These receptors came from an adult woman with Graves' disease, either hyperthyroidism or ophthalmopathy (not recorded which). The CDR3 runs from the conserved cysteine through the conserved F or W. Fields, in order: J gene, V gene, CDR3 protein.

>TRBJ2-7|TRBV6-6
CATGRRESYEQYF
>TRBJ1-5|TRBV20-1
CSAGRGPQHF
>TRBJ1-2|TRBV7-2
CASSGGRQGARGYTF
>TRBJ1-2|TRBV29-1
CSPGQGQVGYTF
>TRBJ2-5|TRBV20-1
CSAIEPQETQYF
>TRBJ1-3|TRBV2
CASSDPGNKGNTIYF
>TRBJ1-3|TRBV7-9
CASRSADSGNTIYF
>TRBJ1-2|TRBV6-1
CASSDGTEGIYGYTF
>TRBJ1-2|TRBV29-1
CSVESETNYGYTF
>TRBJ2-7|TRBV14
CASSFITSGSYEQYF
>TRBJ1-6|TRBV6-1
CASSEGGGNSPLHF
>TRBJ1-3|TRBV28
CASRLAGAGNTIYF
>TRBJ2-2|TRBV6-4
CAGSLTSGDTGELFF
>TRBJ2-2|TRBV7-2
CASSATSAANTGELFF
>TRBJ1-6|TRBV6-1
CASRPQGDRSPLHF
>TRBJ1-1|TRBV5-1
CASSLVGDGWSPEAFF
>TRBJ1-6|TRBV6-1
CASSFELDSPLHF
>TRBJ2-5|TRBV7-2
CASSLGRIQETQYF
>TRBJ2-5|TRBV20-1
CSASRGSQETQYF
>TRBJ2-2|TRBV28
CASSLQPQGNGGELFF
>TRBJ1-1|TRBV7-2
CASSLAQRGQNTEAFF
>TRBJ1-1|TRBV28
CASSLWYMNTEAFF
>TRBJ2-7|TRBV29-1
CSVVLVGGSYEQYF
>TRBJ2-6|TRBV13
CASSPASISGANVLTF
>TRBJ2-2|TRBV20-1
CSVRTSGYTGELFF
>TRBJ1-2|TRBV29-1
CSAGLGNGYTF
>TRBJ1-6|TRBV29-1
CSVKTGDYNSPLHF
>TRBJ1-1|TRBV2
CASRASRGSNTEAFF
>TRBJ1-4|TRBV10-3
CATGQGDEKLFF
>TRBJ2-5|TRBV12-5
CASGLVRRGALESETQYF
>TRBJ1-1|TRBV19
CASSIGWTEAFF
>TRBJ2-7|TRBV7-3
CASSLGTTGIYEQYF
>TRBJ1-5|TRBV15
CATSRDRVNQPQHF
>TRBJ2-7|TRBV9
CASSPFGVVSYEQYF
>TRBJ1-5|TRBV6-5
CASSLTRGSNQPQHF
>TRBJ1-4|TRBV5-4
CASSPEVGNEKLFF
>TRBJ1-5|TRBV6-5
CASSETDAGQPQHF
>TRBJ1-2|TRBV29-1
CSVGQDPKDTF
>TRBJ2-7|TRBV11-1
CASSLDGRDAGEQYF
>TRBJ2-7|TRBV7-6
CASSLAPQSEQYF
>TRBJ1-2|TRBV7-9
CASSLSGQIYGYTF
>TRBJ2-7|TRBV30
CAWSVQGPEQYF
>TRBJ1-4|TRBV12-3/TRBV12-4
CASSSGQGAESLFF
>TRBJ1-6|TRBV7-9
CASSTRTGNSPLHF
>TRBJ1-2|TRBV7-9
CASSYQGVNGYTF
>TRBJ1-6|TRBV11-2
CASSQEQSSPLHF
>TRBJ2-2|TRBV6-5
CASRRRTSGELFF
>TRBJ2-7|TRBV6-5
CASRPSGTSGGVDEQYF
>TRBJ1-2|TRBV20-1
CSAPLSPGLQRAF
>TRBJ2-7|TRBV7-9
CASSSMTSGSYEQYF